This TCR beta chain was documented in a study of siplizumab effects on memory and regulatory T cells (dated by TCRdb to the late 2010s). Notes on the research overall: The study examined how the anti-CD2 antibody siplizumab affects alloreactive T-cell subsets in allogeneic mixed lymphocyte reactions built from human PBMCs.

Summary of the overall study and its limitations: The cumulative frequency of alloreactive sequences traceable to unstimulated CD4+ memory T cells was significantly reduced by siplizumab. The suppressive function of proliferating Tregs from siplizumab cultures was not functionally confirmed. Sequences below about 10^-5 frequency were poorly captured, so only a minor fraction of alloreactive clones could be mapped to unstimulated subsets. Greater diversity appeared to be present in unstimulated naive T cells than in memory T cells, and a substantial contribution to the alloresponse seemed to be made by naive cells. Roughly 75-97% of proliferating CD4+ or CD8+ clones could not be assigned a naive or memory phenotype. Among mappable alloreactive CD4+ clones, the Treg-derived fraction averaged approximately 72% with siplizumab versus 25% to 30% in control reactions.

Sorted unstimulated T cells and proliferating T cells recovered from mixed lymphocyte reactions underwent TCRbeta CDR3 sequencing. Fresh whole blood from fewer than 12 HLA-typed healthy donors was used to isolate PBMCs. To map where alloreactive clones came from, CD4+ regulatory T cells in the unstimulated state were FACS-sorted. Comment on this clone: This clone's antigen is unknown. Within one base of it there is no much larger clone, and no base qualities were kept.

Library preparation employed the immunoSEQ multiplex PCR assay. Some 100,000 TCR templates per sample were assayed by the deep sequencing platform. Genomic DNA extracted from sorted T cells was used for TCRbeta CDR3 sequencing. As for how the authors treated the data: The R programming language was used for clonal analysis of the TCRbeta CDR3 data. Alloreactive CD4+ and CD8+ clones were identified by comparing unstimulated samples to CFSE-low samples taken after the reaction. Regulatory or non-regulatory origin of alloreactive CD4+ clones was assigned by matching sequences to the sorted unstimulated Treg and non-Treg repertoires. TCRdb took over this immuneACCESS table, retaining in-frame rearrangements with V and J assigned. Such tables are incomplete; in checked studies, under half of the missing clones stem from an unresolved V gene, and the remainder is unexplained. V, J and clone size are those of that table, while D and trimming were read from the DNA. Here the sample has around 99,000 clones; just over 90% occur a single time. The ten largest clones add up to about 0.7% of the sample.

V was cut back by 6 bases and J by 5 bases, leaving a gap of 14 bases between them. From cysteine to phenylalanine, the CDR3 is 14 amino acids long. This entry keeps only the CDR3 DNA: 42 bases, framed from base 1. Looking up the germline V gene (reference sequence) yields CDR1 MNHEY and CDR2 SMNVEV. The receptor was derived from a human donor in good health. Material: Tregs sorted from blood. The chain is encoded by TRBV27 joined to TRBJ1-5, with the identity of the D gene unclear. The CDR3 protein sequence reads: CASSVWGIDQPQHF. The nucleotide sequence reads TGTGCCAGCAGCGTGTGGGGAATCGATCAGCCCCAGCATTTT.